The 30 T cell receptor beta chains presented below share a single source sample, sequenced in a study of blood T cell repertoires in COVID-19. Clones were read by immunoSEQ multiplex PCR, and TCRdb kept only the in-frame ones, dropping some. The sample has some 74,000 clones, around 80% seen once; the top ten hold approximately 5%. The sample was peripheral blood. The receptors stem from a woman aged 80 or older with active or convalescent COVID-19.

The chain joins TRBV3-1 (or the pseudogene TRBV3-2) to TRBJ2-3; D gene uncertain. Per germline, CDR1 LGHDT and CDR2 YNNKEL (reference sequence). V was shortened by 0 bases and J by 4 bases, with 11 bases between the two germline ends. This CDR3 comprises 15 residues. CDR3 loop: CASSQELALADTQYF. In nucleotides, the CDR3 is TGTGCCAGCAGCCAAGAACTCGCTTTGGCAGATACGCAGTATTTT.

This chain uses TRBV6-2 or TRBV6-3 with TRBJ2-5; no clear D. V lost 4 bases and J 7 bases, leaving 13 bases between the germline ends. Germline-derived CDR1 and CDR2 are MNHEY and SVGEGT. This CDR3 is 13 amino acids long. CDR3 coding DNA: TGTGCCAGCAGTTTGAATACTCCTGGGACCCAGTACTTC. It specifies CASSLNTPGTQYF.

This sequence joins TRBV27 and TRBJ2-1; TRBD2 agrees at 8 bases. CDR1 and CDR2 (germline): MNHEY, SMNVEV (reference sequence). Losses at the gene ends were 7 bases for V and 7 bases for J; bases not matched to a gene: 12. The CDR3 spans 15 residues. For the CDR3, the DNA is TGTGCCAGCATCAGTCTAGCGGGTATTAGAAATGAGCAGTTCTTC. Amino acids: CASISLAGIRNEQFF.

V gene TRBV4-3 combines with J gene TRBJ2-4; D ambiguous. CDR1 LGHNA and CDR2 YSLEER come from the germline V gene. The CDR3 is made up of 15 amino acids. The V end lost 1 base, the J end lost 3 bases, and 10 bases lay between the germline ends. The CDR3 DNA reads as TGCGCCAGCAGCCAAGCCAGGTCCCACAAAAACATTCAGTACTTC. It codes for CASSQARSHKNIQYF.

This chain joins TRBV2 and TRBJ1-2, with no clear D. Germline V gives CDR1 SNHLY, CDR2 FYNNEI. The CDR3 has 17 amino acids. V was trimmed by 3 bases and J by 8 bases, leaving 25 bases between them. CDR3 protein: CASSDSSYLAGVYGYTF. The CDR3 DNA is TGTGCCAGCAGTGATTCCTCCTACCTAGCGGGAGTCTACGGCTACACCTTC.

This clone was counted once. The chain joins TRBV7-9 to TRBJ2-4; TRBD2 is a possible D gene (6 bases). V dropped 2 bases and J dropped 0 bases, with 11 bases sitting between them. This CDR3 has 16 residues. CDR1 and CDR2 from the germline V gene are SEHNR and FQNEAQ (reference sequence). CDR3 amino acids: CASSLIGGLAKNIQYF. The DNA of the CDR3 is TGTGCCAGCAGCTTAATTGGGGGACTAGCCAAAAACATTCAGTACTTC.

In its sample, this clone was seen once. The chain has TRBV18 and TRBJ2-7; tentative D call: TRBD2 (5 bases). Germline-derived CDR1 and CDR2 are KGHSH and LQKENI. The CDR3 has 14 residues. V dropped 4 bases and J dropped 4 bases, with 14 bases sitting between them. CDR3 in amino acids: CASSLNWGDYEQYF. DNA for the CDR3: TGTGCCAGCTCACTAAACTGGGGAGATTACGAGCAGTACTTC.

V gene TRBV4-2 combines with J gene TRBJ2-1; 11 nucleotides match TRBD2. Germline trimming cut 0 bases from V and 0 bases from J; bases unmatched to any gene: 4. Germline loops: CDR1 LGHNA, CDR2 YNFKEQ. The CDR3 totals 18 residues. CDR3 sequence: CASSQDRLAGGSYNEQFF. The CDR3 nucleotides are TGTGCCAGCAGCCAAGATCGGCTAGCGGGAGGCTCCTACAATGAGCAGTTCTTC.

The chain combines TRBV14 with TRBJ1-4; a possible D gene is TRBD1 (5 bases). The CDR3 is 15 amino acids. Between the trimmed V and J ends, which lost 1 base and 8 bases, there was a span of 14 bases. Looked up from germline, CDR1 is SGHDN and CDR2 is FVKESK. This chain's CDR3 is CASSQGGRVGEKLFF. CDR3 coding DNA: TGTGCCAGCAGCCAAGGAGGCAGGGTTGGGGAAAAACTGTTTTTT.

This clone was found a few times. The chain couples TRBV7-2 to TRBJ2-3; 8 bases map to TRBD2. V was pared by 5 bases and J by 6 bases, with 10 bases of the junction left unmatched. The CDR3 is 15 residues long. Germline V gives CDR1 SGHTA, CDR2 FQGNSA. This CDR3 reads CASSPGGALRDTQYF. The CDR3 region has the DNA TGTGCCAGCAGCCCGGGGGGGGCCCTTAGGGATACGCAGTATTTT.

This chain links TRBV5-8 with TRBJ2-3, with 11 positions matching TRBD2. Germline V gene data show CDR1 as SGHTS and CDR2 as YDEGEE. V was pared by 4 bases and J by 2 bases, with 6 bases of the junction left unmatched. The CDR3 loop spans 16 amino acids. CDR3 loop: CASSTLAGGSTDTQYF. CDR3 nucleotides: TGTGCCAGCAGCACTCTAGCGGGGGGTTCCACAGATACGCAGTATTTT.

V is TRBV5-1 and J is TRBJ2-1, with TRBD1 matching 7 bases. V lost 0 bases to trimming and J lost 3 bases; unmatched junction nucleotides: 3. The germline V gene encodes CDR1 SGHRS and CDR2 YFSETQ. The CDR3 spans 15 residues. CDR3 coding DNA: TGCGCCAGCAGCTTGGAAGGGACAGACTACAATGAGCAGTTCTTC. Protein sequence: CASSLEGTDYNEQFF.

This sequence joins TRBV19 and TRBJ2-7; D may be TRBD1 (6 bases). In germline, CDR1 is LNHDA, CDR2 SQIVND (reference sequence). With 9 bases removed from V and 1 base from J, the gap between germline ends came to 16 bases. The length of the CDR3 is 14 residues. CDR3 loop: CASAQTGVSYEQYF. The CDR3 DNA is TGTGCCAGCGCCCAGACAGGTGTATCCTACGAGCAGTACTTC.

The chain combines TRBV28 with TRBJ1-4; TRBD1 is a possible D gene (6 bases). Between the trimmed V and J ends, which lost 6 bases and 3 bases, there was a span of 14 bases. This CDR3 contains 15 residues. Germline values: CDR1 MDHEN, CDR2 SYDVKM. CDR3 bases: TGTGCCAGCAGCCTCGGGACAAAGGCTAATGAAAAACTGTTTTTT. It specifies CASSLGTKANEKLFF. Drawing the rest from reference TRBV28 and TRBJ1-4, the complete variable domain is DVKVTQSSRYLVKRTGEKVFLECVQDMDHENMFWYRQDPGLGLRLIYFSYDVKMKEKGDIPEGYSVSREKKERFSLILESASTNQTSMYLCASSLGTKANEKLFFGSGTQLSVL.

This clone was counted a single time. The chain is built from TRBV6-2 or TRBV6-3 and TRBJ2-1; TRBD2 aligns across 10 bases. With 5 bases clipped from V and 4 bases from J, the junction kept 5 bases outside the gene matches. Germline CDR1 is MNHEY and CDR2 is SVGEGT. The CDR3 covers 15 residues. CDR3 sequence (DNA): TGTGCCAGCAGTCTTGGACTAGCGGTATACAATGAGCAGTTCTTC. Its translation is CASSLGLAVYNEQFF.

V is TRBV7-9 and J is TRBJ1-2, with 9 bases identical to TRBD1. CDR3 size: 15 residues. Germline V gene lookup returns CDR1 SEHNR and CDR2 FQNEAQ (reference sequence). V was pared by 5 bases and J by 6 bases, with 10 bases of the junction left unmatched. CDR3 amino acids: CASSPWTGESNGYTF. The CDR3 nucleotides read TGTGCCAGCAGCCCCTGGACAGGGGAGTCCAATGGCTACACCTTC.

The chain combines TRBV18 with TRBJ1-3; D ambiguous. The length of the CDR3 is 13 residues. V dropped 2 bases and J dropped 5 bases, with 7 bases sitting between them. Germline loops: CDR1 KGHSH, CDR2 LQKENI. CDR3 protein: CASSPGPRNTIYF. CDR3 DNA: TGTGCCAGCTCACCAGGGCCCAGAAACACCATATATTTT. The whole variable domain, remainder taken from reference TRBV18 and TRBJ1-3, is NAGVMQNPRHLVRRRGQEARLRCSPMKGHSHVYWYRQLPEEGLKFMVYLQKENIIDESGMPKERFSAEFPKEGPSILRIQQVVRGDSAAYFCASSPGPRNTIYFGEGSWLTVV.

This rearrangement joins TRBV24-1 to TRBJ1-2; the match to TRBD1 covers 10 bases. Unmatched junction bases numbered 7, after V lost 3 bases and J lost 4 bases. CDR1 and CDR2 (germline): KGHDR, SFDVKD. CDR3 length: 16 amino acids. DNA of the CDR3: TGTGCCACCAGTGATCCCGGGACAGGGGATCGCTATGGCTACACCTTC. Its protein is CATSDPGTGDRYGYTF.

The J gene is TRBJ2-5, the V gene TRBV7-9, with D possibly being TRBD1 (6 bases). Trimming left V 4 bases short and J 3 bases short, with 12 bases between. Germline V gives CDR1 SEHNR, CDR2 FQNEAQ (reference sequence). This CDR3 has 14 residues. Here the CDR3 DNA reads TGTGCCAGCAGCTCCGCCTGGGACAAAGAGACCCAGTACTTC. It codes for CASSSAWDKETQYF.

CDR3 bases: TGTGCCAGCAGCCCCCGACTAGCGGGAGACAATGAGCAGTTCTTC. Translated: CASSPRLAGDNEQFF. The chain employs TRBV14 and TRBJ2-1; 12 nucleotides match TRBD2. This CDR3 has 15 residues. The V and J ends lost 4 bases and 5 bases, in that order; junction bases with no gene match: 3. Per the germline V gene, CDR1 is SGHDN and CDR2 is FVKESK.

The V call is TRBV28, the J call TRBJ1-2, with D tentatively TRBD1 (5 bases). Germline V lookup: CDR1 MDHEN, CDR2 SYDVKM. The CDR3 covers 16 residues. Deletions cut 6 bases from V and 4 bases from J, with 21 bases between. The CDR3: CASSSGQWVSSYGYTF. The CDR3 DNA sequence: TGTGCCAGCAGCTCCGGACAATGGGTTTCTAGCTATGGCTACACCTTC.

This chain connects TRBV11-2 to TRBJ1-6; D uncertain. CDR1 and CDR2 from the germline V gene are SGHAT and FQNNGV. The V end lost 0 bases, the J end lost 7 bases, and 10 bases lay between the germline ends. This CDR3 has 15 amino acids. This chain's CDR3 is CASSLDLPRNSPLHF. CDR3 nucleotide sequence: TGTGCCAGCAGCTTAGATCTCCCCCGGAATTCACCCCTCCACTTT.

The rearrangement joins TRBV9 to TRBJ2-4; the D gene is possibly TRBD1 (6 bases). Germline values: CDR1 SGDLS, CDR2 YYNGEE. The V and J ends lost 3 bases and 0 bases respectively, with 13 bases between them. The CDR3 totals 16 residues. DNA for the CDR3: TGTGCCAGCAGCGAGAGGACAGAGCTAGCCAAAAACATTCAGTACTTC. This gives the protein CASSERTELAKNIQYF.

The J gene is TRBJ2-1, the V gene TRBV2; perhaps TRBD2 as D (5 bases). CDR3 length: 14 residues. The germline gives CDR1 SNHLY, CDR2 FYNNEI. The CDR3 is CAGGLGLLYNEQFF. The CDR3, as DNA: TGTGCGGGCGGGCTAGGACTTTTATACAATGAGCAGTTCTTC.

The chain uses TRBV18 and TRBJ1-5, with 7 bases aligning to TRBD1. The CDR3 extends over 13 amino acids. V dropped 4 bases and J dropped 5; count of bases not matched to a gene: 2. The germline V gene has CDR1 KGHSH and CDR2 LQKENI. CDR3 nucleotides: TGTGCCAGCTCACAGGGGACAGATCAGCCCCAGCATTTT. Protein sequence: CASSQGTDQPQHF.

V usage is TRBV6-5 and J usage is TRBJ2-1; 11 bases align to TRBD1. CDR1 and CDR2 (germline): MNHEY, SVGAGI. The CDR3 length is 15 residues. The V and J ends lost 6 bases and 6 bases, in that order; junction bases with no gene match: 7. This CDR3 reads CASRTGTGGSNEQFF. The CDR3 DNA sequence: TGTGCCAGCAGGACCGGGACAGGGGGGAGCAATGAGCAGTTCTTC.

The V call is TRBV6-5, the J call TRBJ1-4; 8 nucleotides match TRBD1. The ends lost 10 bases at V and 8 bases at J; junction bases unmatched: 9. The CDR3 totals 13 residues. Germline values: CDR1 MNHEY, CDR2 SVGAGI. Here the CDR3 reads CATNRGLWEKLFF. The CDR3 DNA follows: TGTGCCACCAACAGGGGGTTGTGGGAAAAACTGTTTTTT.

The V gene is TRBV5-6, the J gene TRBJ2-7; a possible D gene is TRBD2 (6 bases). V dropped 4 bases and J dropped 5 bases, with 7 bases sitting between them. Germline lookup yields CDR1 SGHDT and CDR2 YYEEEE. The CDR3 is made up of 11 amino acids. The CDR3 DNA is TGTGCCAGCAGCCGGGAGCACGAGCAGTACTTC. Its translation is CASSREHEQYF.

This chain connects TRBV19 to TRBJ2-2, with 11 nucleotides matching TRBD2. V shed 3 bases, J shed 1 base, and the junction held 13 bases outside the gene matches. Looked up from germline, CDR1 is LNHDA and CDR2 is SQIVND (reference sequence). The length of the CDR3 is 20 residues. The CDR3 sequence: CASSIARLAGLAKNTGELFF. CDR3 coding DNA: TGTGCCAGTAGTATCGCTCGACTAGCGGGGCTCGCCAAGAACACCGGGGAGCTGTTTTTT.

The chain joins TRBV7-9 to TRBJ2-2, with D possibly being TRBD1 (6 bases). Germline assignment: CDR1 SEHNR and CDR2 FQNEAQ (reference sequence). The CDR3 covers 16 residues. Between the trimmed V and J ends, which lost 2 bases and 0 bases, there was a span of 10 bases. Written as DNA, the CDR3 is TGTGCCAGCAGCTTACGGACAGTCTCGAACACCGGGGAGCTGTTTTTT. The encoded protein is CASSLRTVSNTGELFF. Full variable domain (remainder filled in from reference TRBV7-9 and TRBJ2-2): DTGVSQNPRHKITKRGQNVTFRCDPISEHNRLYWYRQTLGQGPEFLTYFQNEAQLEKSRLLSDRFSAERPKGSFSTLEIQRTEQGDSAMYLCASSLRTVSNTGELFFGEGSRLTVL.